The 13 T cell receptor beta chains listed next were all sequenced from one sample in a study of control samples from healthy donors and cancer patients. Sequencing used immunoSEQ multiplex PCR; TCRdb keeps in-frame clones, though not all of them. Of fewer than 100,000 clones in the sample, approximately 82% were seen once. Input material: blood. Source of these receptors: a man between 60 and 75 years old in good health.

The chain carries TRBV15 and TRBJ1-4, with D possibly matching TRBD1 (5 bases). V was cut by 0 bases and J by 4 bases, with 18 bases left in between. This CDR3 region has 18 residues. In germline, CDR1 is LNHNV, CDR2 YYDKDF (reference sequence). The chain's CDR3 is CATSRDLQAGGGNEKLFF. Written as DNA, the CDR3 is TGTGCCACCAGCAGAGATCTACAGGCGGGCGGGGGTAATGAAAAACTGTTTTTT.

V gene TRBV19 combines with J gene TRBJ2-3, with 8 bases aligning to TRBD2. In germline, CDR1 is LNHDA, CDR2 SQIVND (reference sequence). Trimming removed 6 bases from V and 1 base from J; junction bases left unmatched: 0. CDR3 length: 13 amino acids. The CDR3: CASRTSGTDTQYF. CDR3 bases: TGTGCCAGTAGGACTAGCGGCACAGATACGCAGTATTTT.

The chain links TRBV6-5 to TRBJ1-3, with 7 bases aligning to TRBD1. CDR1 MNHEY and CDR2 SVGAGI come from the germline V gene. The CDR3 sequence is 13 residues long. The V and J ends lost 6 bases and 5 bases, in that order; junction bases with no gene match: 4. The CDR3 sequence: CASRETGRNTIYF. The CDR3 region has the DNA TGTGCCAGCAGGGAGACAGGGAGAAACACCATATATTTT.

This clone appeared once. For the CDR3, the DNA is TGTGCCATCAGTGAGTCGTTCGTTCGGCGAACGGGAAACACCATATATTTT. Protein: CAISESFVRRTGNTIYF. The chain employs TRBV10-3 and TRBJ1-3, with unresolved D. The length of the CDR3 is 17 residues. Germline V gene lookup returns CDR1 ENHRY and CDR2 SYGVKD. V was shortened by 0 bases and J by 4 bases, with 16 bases between the two germline ends.

This clone occurred a few times. The J gene is TRBJ2-2, the V gene TRBV5-4; D is unclear. Trimming cost V 0 bases and J 5 bases, with 11 bases left between them. This CDR3 spans 15 amino acids. Germline V CDR1 and CDR2: SGHNT, YYREEE (reference sequence). The CDR3, as DNA: TGTGCCAGCAGCTTGGGGGGAAAAGAGACCGGGGAGCTGTTTTTT. Translation: CASSLGGKETGELFF.

This clone was recorded only once. This rearrangement joins TRBV15 to TRBJ2-7; D gene unclear. Germline lookup yields CDR1 LNHNV and CDR2 YYDKDF (reference sequence). This CDR3 comprises 13 residues. The V end was cut by 1 base, the J end by 0 bases, with 4 bases between. The CDR3 here is CATSRASSYEQYF. CDR3 nucleotides: TGTGCCACCAGCAGAGCTAGCTCCTACGAGCAGTACTTC.

This chain joins TRBV18 and TRBJ2-7, with D unclear. Trimming shortened V by 0 bases and J by 11 bases, and 11 bases separated the two germline ends. CDR3 size: 12 residues. Per germline, CDR1 KGHSH and CDR2 LQKENI. For the CDR3, the DNA is TGTGCCAGCTCACCACCGGGGTCTGACAAGTACTTC. Its translation is CASSPPGSDKYF.

V is TRBV7-9 and J is TRBJ2-5; D is undetermined. With 2 bases removed from V and 1 base from J, the gap between germline ends came to 11 bases. The germline V gene has CDR1 SEHNR and CDR2 FQNEAQ (reference sequence). The CDR3 is 15 amino acids. CDR3: CASSLSMAAQETQYF. DNA of the CDR3: TGTGCCAGCAGCTTAAGTATGGCAGCCCAAGAGACCCAGTACTTC.

This clone was recorded only once. This chain links TRBV6-5 with TRBJ1-2; the D gene is possibly TRBD1 (5 bases). CDR1 and CDR2 from the germline V gene are MNHEY and SVGAGI. Trimming removed 6 bases at V and 7 bases at J, with 18 bases between. This CDR3 is 14 amino acids long. The CDR3 region has the DNA TGTGCCAGCAGGGTATCGGACGGAAGGGGTGGCTACACCTTC. Translation: CASRVSDGRGGYTF.

The chain is built from TRBV10-1 and TRBJ2-1, with 7 nucleotides matching TRBD2. The germline V gene has CDR1 WNHNN and CDR2 SYGVQD (reference sequence). CDR3 length equals 14 residues. Trimming cost V 5 bases and J 6 bases; bases outside gene matches: 7. CDR3 sequence reads: CASSSSGLINEQFF. DNA for the CDR3: TGCGCCAGCAGTTCTAGCGGCCTTATCAATGAGCAGTTCTTC.

The genes are TRBV9 and TRBJ2-1; D unresolved. CDR1 SGDLS and CDR2 YYNGEE come from the germline V gene. V lost 3 bases, J lost 0 bases, and 13 bases lay in between. This CDR3 has 16 amino acids. The CDR3 bases are TGTGCCAGCAGCGACCCTAGGTCGCCCTCCTACAATGAGCAGTTCTTC. This sequence encodes CASSDPRSPSYNEQFF. Together with reference TRBV9 and TRBJ2-1, the CDR3 gives the full variable domain: DSGVTQTPKHLITATGQRVTLRCSPRSGDLSVYWYQQSLDQGLQFLIQYYNGEERAKGNILERFSAQQFPDLHSELNLSSLELGDSALYFCASSDPRSPSYNEQFFGPGTRLTVL.

The rearrangement links TRBV6-6 to TRBJ1-2; tentatively, D is TRBD1 (5 bases). CDR1 and CDR2 (germline): MNHNY, SVGAGI (reference sequence). Trimming stripped 5 bases from V and 4 bases from J, with 17 bases between. This CDR3 is 15 amino acids long. The CDR3 reads CASSPDPTGSYGYTF. The CDR3, as DNA: TGTGCCAGCAGTCCCGATCCAACAGGATCCTATGGCTACACCTTC.

The rearrangement joins TRBV24-1 to TRBJ1-2; D is unresolved. V lost 3 bases and J lost 3, with 7 bases in between. The germline V gene has CDR1 KGHDR and CDR2 SFDVKD. The CDR3 covers 13 residues. CDR3 sequence reads: CATSDRGYYGYTF. Here the CDR3 DNA reads TGTGCCACCAGTGATCGCGGCTACTATGGCTACACCTTC.